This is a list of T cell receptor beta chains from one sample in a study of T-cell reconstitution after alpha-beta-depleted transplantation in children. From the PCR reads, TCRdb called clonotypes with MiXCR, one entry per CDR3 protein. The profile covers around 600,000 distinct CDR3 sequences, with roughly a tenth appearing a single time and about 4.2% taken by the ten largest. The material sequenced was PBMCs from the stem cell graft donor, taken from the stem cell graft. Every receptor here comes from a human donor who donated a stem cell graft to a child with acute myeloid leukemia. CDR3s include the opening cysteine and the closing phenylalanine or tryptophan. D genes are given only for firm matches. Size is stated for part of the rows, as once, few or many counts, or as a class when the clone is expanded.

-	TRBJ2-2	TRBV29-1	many	TGCAGCGCCGGAATAGGTGCTACCGGGGAGCTGTTTTTT	CSAGIGATGELFF
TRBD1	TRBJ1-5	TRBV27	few	TGTGCCAGCAGTCGATCAGGGGGGCTCAATCAGCCCCAGCATTTT	CASSRSGGLNQPQHF
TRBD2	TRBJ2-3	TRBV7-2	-	TGTGCCAGCAGCTTAAAGGGGCGGGGGGCAGATACGCAGTATTTT	CASSLKGRGADTQYF
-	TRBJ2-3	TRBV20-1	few	TGCAGTGCTAGATCGGGAAGGGATACGCAGTATTTT	CSARSGRDTQYF
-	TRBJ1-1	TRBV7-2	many	TGTGCCAGCAGCTCCAGGGGTGGGACTGAAGCTTTCTTT	CASSSRGGTEAFF
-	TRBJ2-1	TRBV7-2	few	TGTGCCAGCAGCTTGGTGGGGGCCCCCTTCTACAATGAGCAGTTCTTC	CASSLVGAPFYNEQFF
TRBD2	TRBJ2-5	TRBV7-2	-	TGTGCCAGCAGCTTGATGCGGGAGAACCAAGAGACCCAGTACTTC	CASSLMRENQETQYF
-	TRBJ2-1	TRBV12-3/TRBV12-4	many	TGTGCCAGCAGTCTAGAGAGGGTGGAGGAGCAGTTCTTC	CASSLERVEEQFF
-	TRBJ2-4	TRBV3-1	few	TGTGCCAGCGGGGGGAGAAAAAACATTCAGTACTTC	CASGGRKNIQYF
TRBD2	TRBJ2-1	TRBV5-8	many	TGTGCCAGCAGCTTGGAGGGACTAGCGGGAGTCAATGAGCAGTTCTTC	CASSLEGLAGVNEQFF
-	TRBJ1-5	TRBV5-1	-	TGCGCCAGCAGTCTGGCAGGGGCTAGGGGGCAGCCCCAGCATTTT	CASSLAGARGQPQHF
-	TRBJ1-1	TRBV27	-	TGTGCCAGCAGTTCGAACCTTAAAGCTTTCTTT	CASSSNLKAFF
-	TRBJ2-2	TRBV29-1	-	TGCAGCGACACCAGGGTGGCCGGGGAGCTGTTTTTT	CSDTRVAGELFF
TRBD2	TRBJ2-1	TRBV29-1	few	TGCAGCGGGACTAGCGGGAGAATTGATGAGCAGTTCTTC	CSGTSGRIDEQFF
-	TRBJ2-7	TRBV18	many	TGTGCCAGCTCACCAGGGGACGGACTGAACTACGAGCAGTACTTC	CASSPGDGLNYEQYF
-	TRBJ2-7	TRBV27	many	TGTGCCAGCAGTTTACCCGGCCGCGAGCAGTACTTC	CASSLPGREQYF
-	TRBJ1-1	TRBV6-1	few	TGTGCCAGCAGACTGACAGGAGGGTCCCGAATGAACACTGAAGCTTTCTTT	CASRLTGGSRMNTEAFF
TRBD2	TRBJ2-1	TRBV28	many	TGTGCCAGCAAAGGGTCCCACAGGGGTAGCGGGAGGGCCGACATCAGGCAGTTCTTC	CASKGSHRGSGRADIRQFF
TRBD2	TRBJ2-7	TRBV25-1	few	TGTGCCAGCAGTGATAGGGGGACTAGGGAGTTC	CASSDRGTREF
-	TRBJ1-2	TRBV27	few	TGTGCCAGCAGTTTCCGGGGGCCTAACTATGGCTACACCTTC	CASSFRGPNYGYTF
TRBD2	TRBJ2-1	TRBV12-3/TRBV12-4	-	TGTGCCAGCACCCTGGGGGGACTAGCCAATGAGCAGTTCTTC	CASTLGGLANEQFF
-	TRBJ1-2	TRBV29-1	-	TGCAGCGCCCCAAAACAGGGCGTGGGCTATGGCTACACCTTC	CSAPKQGVGYGYTF
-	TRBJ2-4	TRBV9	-	TGTGCCAGCAGCCCAGAGGGGGCGGGGGCCAAAAACATTCAGTACTTC	CASSPEGAGAKNIQYF
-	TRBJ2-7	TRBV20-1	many	TGCAGTGCGACGGCTGGGGGCGGCTCCTACGAGCAGTACTTC	CSATAGGGSYEQYF
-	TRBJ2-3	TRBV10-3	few	TGTGCCATCAGGGGTGAGGTAGCAAGTATAGATACGCAGTATTTT	CAIRGEVASIDTQYF
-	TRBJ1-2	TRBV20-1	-	TGCAGTGCTAGAGAAAATGTCCGGCCGACCAATCCTCTAGGCTACACCTTC	CSARENVRPTNPLGYTF
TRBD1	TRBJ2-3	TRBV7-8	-	TGTGCCAGCAGCTTAAGGGACAGGGGGGCAGATACGCAGTATTTT	CASSLRDRGADTQYF
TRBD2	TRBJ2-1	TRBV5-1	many	TGCGCCAGCAGCTTGGGGACTAGCTCGATCTATGAGCAGTTCTTC	CASSLGTSSIYEQFF
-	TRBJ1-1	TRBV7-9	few	TGTGCCAGCAGCCCCCACACTCAGCGCGCTGAAGCTTTCTTT	CASSPHTQRAEAFF
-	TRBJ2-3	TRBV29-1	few	TGCAGCGTGATGACAAGCACAGATACGCAGTATTTT	CSVMTSTDTQYF
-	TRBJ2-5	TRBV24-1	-	TGTGCCACCAGTGGAAGAAGCGAACGTCTCGGTGGGACCCAGTACTTC	CATSGRSERLGGTQYF
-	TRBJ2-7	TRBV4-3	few	TGCGCCAGCAGCCAAGATAAAGGGGCACCCTACGAGCAGTACTTC	CASSQDKGAPYEQYF
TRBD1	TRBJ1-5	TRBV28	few	TGTGCCAGTTCCGGGACAGGGGAATTCGGTTGGGGCAATCAGCCCCAGCATTTT	CASSGTGEFGWGNQPQHF
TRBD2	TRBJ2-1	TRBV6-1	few	TGTGCCAGCAGTGACCCAACTAGCGGGGAATCTTACAATGAGCAGTTCTTC	CASSDPTSGESYNEQFF
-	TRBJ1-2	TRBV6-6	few	TGTGCCAGCAGTTACTCACAGGGCTATGGCTACACCTTC	CASSYSQGYGYTF
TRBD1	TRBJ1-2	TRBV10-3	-	TGTGCCATCACCAGAACCGGGACAGGGAGTATCTATGGCTACACCTTC	CAITRTGTGSIYGYTF
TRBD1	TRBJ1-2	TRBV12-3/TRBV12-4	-	TGTGCCAGCGTCGATCGGAACAGGGGGCTTGGCTACACCTTC	CASVDRNRGLGYTF
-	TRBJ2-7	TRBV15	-	TGTGCCACCAGCAGGGGGCTAGATTACGAGCAGTACTTC	CATSRGLDYEQYF
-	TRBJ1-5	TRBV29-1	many	TGCAGCGTTGAATTCCGGGTAGGAGGGCCCCAGCATTTT	CSVEFRVGGPQHF
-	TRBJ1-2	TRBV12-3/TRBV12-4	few	TGTGCCAGCAACTGGGGGTTCTATGGCTACACCTTC	CASNWGFYGYTF
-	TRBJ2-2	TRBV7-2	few	TGTGCCAGCAGCTTAGCGTTAGGTGGGGGCACCGGGGAGCTGTTTTTT	CASSLALGGGTGELFF
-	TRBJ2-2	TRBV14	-	TGTGCCAGCAGCCAAGTGCTTGGGGCCCTAGCCGGGGAGCTGTTTTTT	CASSQVLGALAGELFF
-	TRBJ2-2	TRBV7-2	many	TGTGCCAGCAGCCAAATGAAGATAGGGGAGCTGTTTTTT	CASSQMKIGELFF
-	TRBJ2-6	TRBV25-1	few	TGTGCCAGCAGTGAATATCGGGCCTCTGGGGCCAACGTCCTGACTTTC	CASSEYRASGANVLTF
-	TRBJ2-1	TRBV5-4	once	TGTGCCAGCAGGTCGGCATCCTACAATGAGCAGTTCTTC	CASRSASYNEQFF
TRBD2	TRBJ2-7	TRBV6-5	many	TGTGCCAGCAGTTCCGGGACTAGCGGGGGCTACGAGCAGTACTTC	CASSSGTSGGYEQYF
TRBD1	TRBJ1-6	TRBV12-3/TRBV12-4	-	TGTGCCAGCAGTTCCCTGGACAGGCACAATTCACCCCTCCACTTT	CASSSLDRHNSPLHF
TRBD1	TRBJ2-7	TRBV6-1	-	TGTGCCAGCAGAACCAGACAGGGCCACTCCTACGAGCAGTACTTC	CASRTRQGHSYEQYF
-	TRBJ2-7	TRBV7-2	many	TGTGCCAGCAGCCTAGACATCGGCGAGCAGTACTTC	CASSLDIGEQYF
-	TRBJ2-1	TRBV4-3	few	TGCGCCAGCAGCCAAGAAGGGGGGCCGAGGTTCTTC	CASSQEGGPRFF